This TCR beta chain appears in the sequencing data of a study of CD8+ T cells in alopecia areata. The study, taken as a whole, reports: Patients displayed less clarity in TCR sharing than mice, a finding possibly related to HLA.

The CDR3 is 13 residues long. The germline CDR1 and CDR2 sequences are SNHLY and FYNNEI. V was clipped by 4 bases and J by 4 bases, with 9 bases between them. Extraction of RNA preceded its reverse transcription into cDNA, which served as the sequencing template. Sequencing used immunoSEQ multiplex PCR; TCRdb keeps in-frame clones, though not all of them. The data contain 150,000 or so clones, around 55% of them singletons. In this sample, this clone turned up a few times. Its antigen is undetermined. The rearrangement uses TRBV2 and TRBJ2-3, with D uncertain. This TCR derives from a human donor in good health. Material for sequencing was CD4+ T cells sorted from blood. DNA of the CDR3: TGTGCCAGCAGTGTACCAGTACCAGATACGCAGTATTTT. Its translation is CASSVPVPDTQYF.